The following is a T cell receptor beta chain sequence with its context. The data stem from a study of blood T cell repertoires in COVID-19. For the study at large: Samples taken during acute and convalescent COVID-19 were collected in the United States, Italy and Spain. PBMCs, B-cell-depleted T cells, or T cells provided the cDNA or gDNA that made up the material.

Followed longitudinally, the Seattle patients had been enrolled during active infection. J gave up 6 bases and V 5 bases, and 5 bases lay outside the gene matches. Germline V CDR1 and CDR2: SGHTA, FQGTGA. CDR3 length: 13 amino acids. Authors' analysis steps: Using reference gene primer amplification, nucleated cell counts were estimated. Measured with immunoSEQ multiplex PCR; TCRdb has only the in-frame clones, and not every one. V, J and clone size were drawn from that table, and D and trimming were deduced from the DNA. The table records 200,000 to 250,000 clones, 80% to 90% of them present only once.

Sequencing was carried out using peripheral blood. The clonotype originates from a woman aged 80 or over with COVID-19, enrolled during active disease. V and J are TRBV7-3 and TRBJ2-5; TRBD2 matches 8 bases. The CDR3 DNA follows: TGTGCCAGCAGCATCGAGCGGGAGAAGACCCAGTACTTC. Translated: CASSIEREKTQYF.